What follows describes a single TCR beta chain. What it recognizes is unknown. The CDR3 has 14 amino acids. The germline gives CDR1 LNHDA, CDR2 SQIVND (reference sequence). V was shortened by 3 bases and J by 8 bases, with 16 bases between the two germline ends. TCRdb keeps only in-frame clones here, not all; method: immunoSEQ multiplex PCR. The table shows about 30,000 clones, with more than 65% occurring only once. The sample belongs to a study of PD-1 blockade in classical Hodgkin lymphoma. Study context: Patients were administered nivolumab (3 mg/kg intravenously) every 2 weeks.

Brentuximab vedotin exposure varied, and every patient relapsed after autologous stem cell transplantation. Study-level results: CD4+ TCR diversity rose significantly by C4D1, and CD8+ TCR diversity did not. Newly diagnosed patients had baseline TCR diversity that was reportedly lower than that of healthy donors.

This sequence originates from a human donor with classical Hodgkin lymphoma. The chain has TRBV19 and TRBJ1-2; TRBD1 is a possible D gene (5 bases). Here the sequenced sample was peripheral blood mononuclear cells (PBMCs), taken before the second cycle of nivolumab. CDR3 in DNA: TGTGCCAGTAGTATTACCAGGGCGCAGGGAGGCTACACCTTC. Residues: CASSITRAQGGYTF.